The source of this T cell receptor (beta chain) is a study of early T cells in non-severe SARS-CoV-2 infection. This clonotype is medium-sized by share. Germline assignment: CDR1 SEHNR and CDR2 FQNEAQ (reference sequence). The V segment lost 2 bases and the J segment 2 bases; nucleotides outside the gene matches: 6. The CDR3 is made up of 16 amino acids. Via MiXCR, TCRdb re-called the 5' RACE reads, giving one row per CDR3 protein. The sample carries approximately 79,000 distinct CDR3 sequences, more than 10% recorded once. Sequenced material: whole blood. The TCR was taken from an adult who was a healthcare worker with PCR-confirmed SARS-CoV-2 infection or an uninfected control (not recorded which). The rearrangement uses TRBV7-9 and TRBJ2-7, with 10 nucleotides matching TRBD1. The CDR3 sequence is CASSLPTGQGTYEQYF. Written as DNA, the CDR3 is TGTGCCAGCAGCTTACCCACGGGACAGGGGACCTACGAGCAGTACTTC.